One and the same sample provided the 21 T cell receptor beta chains below, sequenced in a study of cytomegalovirus exposure and HLA in healthy donors. 13 Jbeta primers and 60 Vbeta primers were used for the PCR. Assay: immunoSEQ multiplex PCR; the TCRdb copy retains only in-frame clones and omits some. The data hold 130,000 or so clones, with roughly 81% observed a single time. The sample consisted of PBMCs. The receptors originated from a female donor in good health and CMV-seronegative.

The chain employs TRBV18 and TRBJ1-4; D not certain. Germline lookup yields CDR1 KGHSH and CDR2 LQKENI. V was pared by 3 bases and J by 8 bases, with 7 bases between. This CDR3 comprises 12 residues. The DNA of the CDR3 is TGTGCCAGCTCACCCGAGCGCGAAAAACTGTTTTTT. Amino acid sequence: CASSPEREKLFF.

The J gene is TRBJ2-1, the V gene TRBV5-5, with D perhaps TRBD2 (5 bases). Trimming stripped 0 bases from V and 4 bases from J, with 14 bases between. The CDR3 contains 16 residues. Germline V gives CDR1 SGHKS, CDR2 YYEKEE (reference sequence). DNA of the CDR3: TGTGCCAGCAGCTTGGCCCGGGAACTCTCTTACAATGAGCAGTTCTTC. It encodes CASSLARELSYNEQFF.

This clone was counted between two and nine times. This rearrangement joins TRBV6-6 to TRBJ1-2; weak D call: TRBD1 (5 bases). The CDR3 sequence is 12 residues long. Germline V gene data show CDR1 as MNHNY and CDR2 as SVGAGI (reference sequence). The germline V and J ends were trimmed by 5 bases and 4 bases, with 8 bases remaining between them. For the CDR3, the DNA is TGTGCCAGCAGTCGGGGGAGCTATGGCTACACCTTC. The encoded protein is CASSRGSYGYTF.

The chain uses TRBV6-6 and TRBJ2-1; a possible D gene is TRBD1 (6 bases). Germline V CDR1 and CDR2: MNHNY, SVGAGI (reference sequence). CDR3 size: 13 residues. The ends were cut back, 2 bases at V and 8 bases at J, with 10 bases in the middle. CDR3 loop: CASSYVGADEQFF. The CDR3, as DNA: TGTGCCAGCAGTTACGTGGGGGCGGATGAGCAGTTCTTC.

The chain employs TRBV7-2 and TRBJ1-1; 9 bases are shared with TRBD1. The CDR3 is 13 residues long. V shed 5 bases and J 11 bases; nucleotides not matched to a gene: 9. Germline V lookup: CDR1 SGHTA, CDR2 FQGNSA. The CDR3 sequence is CASSTGQGRKAFF. In nucleotides, the CDR3 is TGTGCCAGCAGCACGGGACAGGGAAGGAAGGCTTTCTTT.

The rearrangement uses TRBV5-1 and TRBJ2-5; 12 bases align to TRBD2. The CDR3 length is 15 residues. Trimming took 4 bases from V and 5 from J; bases not matched to a gene: 6. In germline, CDR1 is SGHRS, CDR2 YFSETQ. The CDR3: CASSLGLAGRETQYF. The CDR3 bases are TGCGCCAGCAGCCTCGGACTAGCGGGGAGGGAGACCCAGTACTTC. The full variable domain, with the rest looked up from reference TRBV5-1 and TRBJ2-5, is KAGVTQTPRYLIKTRGQQVTLSCSPISGHRSVSWYQQTPGQGLQFLFEYFSETQRNKGNFPGRFSGRQFSNSRSEMNVSTLELGDSALYLCASSLGLAGRETQYFGPGTRLLVL.

DNA of the CDR3: TGTGCCAGCAGCTTAGAAAGATGGCAGGGGCCAGGATCAACTAATGAAAAACTGTTTTTT. Residues: CASSLERWQGPGSTNEKLFF. The V gene is TRBV11-2, the J gene TRBJ1-4; weak D call: TRBD1 (6 bases). V was shortened by 0 bases and J by 0 bases, with 20 bases between the two germline ends. The CDR3 extends over 20 amino acids. CDR1 and CDR2 (germline): SGHAT, FQNNGV.

CDR3 loop: CASSEGTSGGYQETQYF. The CDR3 DNA follows: TGTGCCAGCAGTGAAGGGACTAGCGGGGGCTACCAAGAGACCCAGTACTTC. The chain links TRBV27 to TRBJ2-5; 14 positions agree with TRBD2. Trimming removed 5 bases from V and 0 bases from J; junction bases left unmatched: 5. This CDR3 has 17 amino acids. From germline, CDR1 is MNHEY and CDR2 SMNVEV (reference sequence).

The rearrangement uses TRBV27 and TRBJ1-5, with D perhaps matching TRBD1 (5 bases). CDR1 and CDR2 from the germline V gene are MNHEY and SMNVEV (reference sequence). The ends were cut back, 5 bases at V and 1 base at J, with 6 bases in the middle. This CDR3 is built from 13 residues. The CDR3 DNA is TGTGCCAGCAGTCCAGGGAGCAATCAGCCCCAGCATTTT. This translates into CASSPGSNQPQHF.

The J gene is TRBJ2-5, the V gene TRBV30, with D unclear. The J call is uncertain, as TRBJ2-7 better fits the DNA end. CDR3 size: 11 residues. Germline-derived CDR1 and CDR2 are GTSNPN and SVGIG (reference sequence). CDR3 bases: TGTGCCTGGGCTGAGGACTACGAGCAGTACTTC. As protein: CAWAEDYEQYF.

The chain joins TRBV2 to TRBJ1-2, with a tentative D call TRBD1 (6 bases). The CDR3 covers 14 residues. V was pared by 7 bases and J by 6 bases, with 18 bases between. Germline loops: CDR1 SNHLY, CDR2 FYNNEI. CDR3: CASIQETGVDGYTF. DNA of the CDR3: TGTGCCAGCATACAGGAGACAGGCGTCGATGGCTACACCTTC. The full variable domain, in which reference TRBV2 and TRBJ1-2 provide the parts outside the CDR3, is EPEVTQTPSHQVTQMGQEVILRCVPISNHLYFYWYRQILGQKVEFLVSFYNNEISEKSEIFDDQFSVERPDGSNFTLKIRSTKLEDSAMYFCASIQETGVDGYTFGSGTRLTVV.

The chain recombines TRBV6-5 with TRBJ1-1; 7 nucleotides match TRBD1. V lost 2 bases to trimming and J lost 5 bases; unmatched junction nucleotides: 11. Germline assignment: CDR1 MNHEY and CDR2 SVGAGI. The length of the CDR3 is 16 residues. The CDR3 DNA reads TGTGCCAGCAGTTACACGCGACAGGGTCCCGGAACTGAAGCTTTCTTT. This encodes CASSYTRQGPGTEAFF.

The chain couples TRBV7-3 to TRBJ2-3, with D hard to call. Between the trimmed V and J ends, which lost 3 bases and 0 bases, there was a span of 7 bases. From germline, CDR1 is SGHTA and CDR2 FQGTGA. CDR3 length equals 14 residues. Here the CDR3 reads CASSFLSSTDTQYF. The CDR3 coding sequence is TGTGCCAGCAGCTTCTTGTCTAGCACAGATACGCAGTATTTT.

There are a few counts of this clone. The chain has TRBV28 and TRBJ2-2; 10 nucleotides align to TRBD1. The CDR3 length is 14 residues. The germline V gene encodes CDR1 MDHEN and CDR2 SYDVKM. V shed 6 bases and J 7 bases; nucleotides not matched to a gene: 5. The CDR3 nucleotides are TGTGCCAGCAGATTAGACAGGGGGCGCGGGGAGCTGTTTTTT. Translated: CASRLDRGRGELFF.

This chain's CDR3 is CASRSGTPALGYNSPLHF. The CDR3 region has the DNA TGTGCCAGCAGGTCCGGGACACCCGCATTGGGATATAATTCACCCCTCCACTTT. The rearrangement links TRBV2 to TRBJ1-6; tentative D call: TRBD1 (6 bases). The V end lost 6 bases, the J end lost 4 bases, and 22 bases lay between the germline ends. CDR3 length: 18 residues. Germline CDR1 SNHLY, CDR2 FYNNEI. Drawing the rest from reference TRBV2 and TRBJ1-6, the complete variable domain is EPEVTQTPSHQVTQMGQEVILRCVPISNHLYFYWYRQILGQKVEFLVSFYNNEISEKSEIFDDQFSVERPDGSNFTLKIRSTKLEDSAMYFCASRSGTPALGYNSPLHFGNGTRLTVT.

The chain uses TRBV7-8 and TRBJ2-3, with 11 bases identical to TRBD2. V lost 1 base to trimming and J lost 6 bases; unmatched junction nucleotides: 9. The CDR3 consists of 17 residues. CDR1 SGHVS and CDR2 FQNEAQ come from the germline V gene. Here the CDR3 reads CASSLEGTSGSRDTQYF. The CDR3 DNA reads as TGTGCCAGCAGCTTAGAAGGGACTAGCGGAAGTAGGGATACGCAGTATTTT.

This clone has only one observation. The chain uses TRBV12-5 and TRBJ2-1; D is possibly TRBD2 (7 bases). V was pared by 7 bases and J by 10 bases, with 23 bases between. CDR3 length equals 15 residues. Germline assignment: CDR1 LGHNT and CDR2 FRNRAP. The CDR3 region has the DNA TGTGCTAGTGACGGAAAAGGGGGAGGGAAGGAGGAGCAGTTCTTC. Its translation is CASDGKGGGKEEQFF.

The chain carries TRBV6-6 and TRBJ2-5; tentatively, D is TRBD2 (6 bases). The assigned J gene may be wrong: the sequence end matches TRBJ2-7 better. Germline V gene sequence: CDR1 MNHNY, CDR2 SVGAGI (reference sequence). The CDR3 spans 15 residues. The DNA for the CDR3 is TGTGCCAGCAGCCCTCGGGGACTTGAGTTCTACGAGCAGTACTTC. Its translation: CASSPRGLEFYEQYF.

This clone was observed a single time. The gene calls are TRBV6-5 and TRBJ1-3; D unclear. V was pared by 7 bases and J by 0 bases, with 4 bases between. Germline V gene data show CDR1 as MNHEY and CDR2 as SVGAGI. The CDR3 is 12 amino acids. In nucleotides, the CDR3 is TGTGCCAGCATAGACTCTGGAAACACCATATATTTT. Translation: CASIDSGNTIYF.

V and J are TRBV6-1 and TRBJ2-2, with 7 bases that match TRBD1. This CDR3 region has 14 residues. The ends lost 6 bases at V and 1 base at J; junction bases unmatched: 2. Germline loops: CDR1 MNHNS, CDR2 SASEGT. CDR3 protein: CASRGQVNTGELFF. The CDR3 region has the DNA TGTGCCAGCAGAGGACAGGTGAACACCGGGGAGCTGTTTTTT.

Details on this clone: This CDR3 is also generated by other DNA sequences in the sample. V usage is TRBV15 and J usage is TRBJ1-5; unclear D gene. CDR1 is LNHNV, CDR2 YYDKDF, per germline (reference sequence). V lost 8 bases and J lost 4, with 15 bases in between. The CDR3 length is 14 residues. The CDR3 DNA sequence: TGTGCCACCGCAGGAGGCTTTTTAAATCAGCCCCAGCATTTT. Amino acids: CATAGGFLNQPQHF. Full variable domain (rest looked up from reference TRBV15 and TRBJ1-5): DAMVIQNPRYQVTQFGKPVTLSCSQTLNHNVMYWYQQKSSQAPKLLFHYYDKDFNNEADTPDNFQSRRPNTSFCFLDIRSPGLGDTAMYLCATAGGFLNQPQHFGDGTRLSIL.